This T cell receptor (beta chain) was identified during a study of shared clonotypes between healthy human individuals. The CDR3 has 13 residues. V lost 4 bases to trimming and J lost 7 bases, with 14 bases between them. The germline V gene has CDR1 SQVTM and CDR2 ANQGSEA. Method: immunoSEQ multiplex PCR; TCRdb's copy keeps in-frame clones and lacks some. This sample has about 2,500,000 clones, with over 85% found just once. As for this clone: Its cognate antigen is unknown.

Whole-study results and caveats: Clonotype sharing among donors was expected to depend on sequencing depth. The low donor count limited represented genetic and exposure-history diversity. Larger estimated richness was generally recorded for naive subsets relative to memory subsets.

Material: naive CD4+ T cells sorted from blood. Regarding subset: CD45RA+ positively selected. This receptor was taken from a man younger than 30 in good health. The V and J genes are TRBV29-1 and TRBJ1-5, with TRBD1 as a possible D gene (5 bases). The CDR3 protein is CSVVGGPGQPQHF. CDR3 nucleotides: TGCAGCGTTGTGGGGGGTCCGGGGCAGCCCCAGCATTTT.